These 23 T cell receptor beta chains share one sample of origin, sequenced in a study of T cells after yellow fever vaccination. TCRdb reprocessed the 5' RACE reads via MiXCR and lists one record per CDR3 protein. The repertoire holds some 500,000 distinct CDR3 sequences, with approximately 13% as singletons. This specimen consisted of PBMCs, obtained on the day of the yellow fever booster vaccination. Every receptor here comes from a man aged 25 to 40 who received the YFV17D yellow fever vaccine.

This clonotype was detected a few times. This chain links TRBV4-1 with TRBJ2-2; 8 positions agree with TRBD1. With 4 bases clipped from V and 6 bases from J, the junction kept 7 bases outside the gene matches. Per the germline V gene, CDR1 is MGHRA and CDR2 is YSYEKL. The CDR3 totals 15 residues. CDR3 nucleotide sequence: TGCGCCAGCAGCCCGACGGGACAGGCACCCGGGGAGCTGTTTTTT. Translating it yields CASSPTGQAPGELFF.

The V and J genes are TRBV7-2 and TRBJ2-5; 11 nucleotides line up with TRBD2. This CDR3 is built from 15 residues. J lost 4 bases, V lost 5 bases, and 6 bases had no gene match. From germline, CDR1 is SGHTA and CDR2 FQGNSA. CDR3 DNA sequence: TGTGCCAGCAGCACCTTCGGGACTAGCGGAGAGACCCAGTACTTC. Protein product: CASSTFGTSGETQYF.

There are many counts of this clonotype. V gene TRBV7-2 combines with J gene TRBJ2-7; 9 bases line up with TRBD1. The junction had 7 bases not matched to a gene; V was cut back by 1 base and J by 0 bases. Germline lookup yields CDR1 SGHTA and CDR2 FQGNSA. This CDR3 spans 17 amino acids. Here the CDR3 DNA reads TGTGCCAGCAGCTTAGGATTCGGACAGGGGAGCTCCTACGAGCAGTACTTC. Translation: CASSLGFGQGSSYEQYF. The full variable domain, its missing parts supplied by reference TRBV7-2 and TRBJ2-7, is GAGVSQSPSNKVTEKGKDVELRCDPISGHTALYWYRQSLGQGLEFLIYFQGNSAPDKSGLPSDRFSAERTGGSVSTLTIQRTQQEDSAVYLCASSLGFGQGSSYEQYFGPGTRLTVT.

This clonotype was seen a handful of times. J is TRBJ2-1 and V is TRBV3-1; 8 nucleotides align to TRBD2. Germline V lookup: CDR1 LGHDT, CDR2 YNNKEL (reference sequence). V was clipped by 1 base and J by 8 bases; unmatched bases: 13. This CDR3 has 17 amino acids. DNA for the CDR3: TGTGCCAGCAGCCAAGTCGTGTCGGAGTCGGGGGGGGATGAGCAGTTCTTC. Translation gives CASSQVVSESGGDEQFF.

The table lists this clonotype with a few counts. V usage is TRBV7-9 and J usage is TRBJ1-1; 8 nucleotides match TRBD1. The length of the CDR3 is 14 residues. The V gene's germline CDR1 is SEHNR and CDR2 FQNEAQ (reference sequence). V dropped 5 bases and J dropped 1; count of bases not matched to a gene: 3. The CDR3 loop is CASSQTGANTEAFF. Written as DNA, the CDR3 is TGTGCCAGCAGCCAGACAGGGGCGAACACTGAAGCTTTCTTT.

The chain joins TRBV27 to TRBJ2-1; 8 bases match TRBD1. The trim removed 5 bases at V and 0 bases at J, leaving 12 bases unmatched. Germline V gene lookup returns CDR1 MNHEY and CDR2 SMNVEV (reference sequence). The CDR3 spans 18 residues. The CDR3 bases are TGTGCCAGCAGTCCTTATCGGACAGGGACCAGCTCCTACAATGAGCAGTTCTTC. It is translated as CASSPYRTGTSSYNEQFF.

This rearrangement joins TRBV20-1 to TRBJ2-3, with D unclear. The ends were cut back, 2 bases at V and 6 bases at J, with 15 bases in the middle. Germline-derived CDR1 and CDR2 are DFQATT and SNEGSKA (reference sequence). The CDR3 is made up of 14 amino acids. This CDR3 is CSARSPVLADTQYF. CDR3 bases: TGCAGTGCTAGATCCCCGGTTTTGGCGGATACGCAGTATTTT.

This clonotype was seen repeatedly, ten times or more. V and J are TRBV5-1 and TRBJ2-1; D unclear. Trimming pared 4 bases from V and 1 base from J, leaving 12 bases between. This CDR3 is built from 15 residues. CDR1 and CDR2 from the germline V gene are SGHRS and YFSETQ. CDR3 bases: TGCGCCAGCAGCCCATCTAGATCTTCCTACAATGAGCAGTTCTTC. It encodes CASSPSRSSYNEQFF.

This clonotype has only a few counts. The J gene is TRBJ2-7, the V gene TRBV7-9; D is tentatively TRBD1 or TRBD2 (5 bases each). Germline CDR1 and CDR2: SEHNR and FQNEAQ (reference sequence). V lost 5 bases, J lost 6 bases, and 17 bases lay in between. The CDR3 runs to 14 residues. The CDR3 bases are TGTGCCAGCAGCAAACCCCAGGGAGCAGGCGAGCAGTACTTC. It specifies CASSKPQGAGEQYF.

There are a few counts of this clonotype. V and J are TRBV7-8 and TRBJ1-1; a possible D gene is TRBD1 (5 bases). Trimming took 5 bases from V and 2 from J, leaving 12 bases between them. CDR3 length: 14 residues. The germline CDR1 and CDR2 sequences are SGHVS and FQNEAQ. CDR3 sequence: CASSRERGNTEAFF. CDR3 nucleotide sequence: TGTGCCAGCAGCCGAGAGAGGGGCAACACTGAAGCTTTCTTT.

This clonotype turned up a few times. The J gene is TRBJ2-7, the V gene TRBV24-1; D is ambiguous. Germline CDR1 is KGHDR and CDR2 is SFDVKD. V gave up 5 bases and J gave up 3 bases, with 10 bases separating them. This CDR3 is 13 amino acids long. This chain's CDR3 is CATSGSTDYEQYF. CDR3 nucleotides: TGTGCCACCAGTGGTTCGACCGACTACGAGCAGTACTTC.

This clonotype turned up a few times. The V and J genes are TRBV6-6 and TRBJ1-5; D is possibly TRBD1 (5 bases). The CDR3 is 13 residues long. With 7 bases removed from V and 1 base from J, the gap between germline ends came to 8 bases. The germline CDR1 and CDR2 sequences are MNHNY and SVGAGI (reference sequence). The CDR3 is CASTRDSNQPQHF. Written as DNA, the CDR3 is TGTGCCAGCACCAGGGACAGCAATCAGCCCCAGCATTTT.

This clonotype turned up a few times. The V gene is TRBV7-8, the J gene TRBJ2-3; D is possibly TRBD2 (6 bases). Germline V gives CDR1 SGHVS, CDR2 FQNEAQ. The CDR3 has 15 amino acids. Deletions cut 5 bases from V and 2 bases from J, with 14 bases between. The CDR3 loop reads CASSPVGGNTDTQYF. The CDR3 DNA is TGTGCCAGCAGCCCCGTGGGAGGAAACACAGATACGCAGTATTTT.

V is TRBV5-1 and J is TRBJ2-5; TRBD2 agrees at 11 bases. Trimming at V came to 6 bases and at J to 5 bases, leaving 9 bases not matched to a gene. The CDR3 consists of 15 residues. Germline-derived CDR1 and CDR2 are SGHRS and YFSETQ. This CDR3 is CASIRTSGLHETQYF. In DNA, the CDR3 is TGCGCCAGCATTCGGACTAGCGGGTTACACGAGACCCAGTACTTC.

This rearrangement joins TRBV6-1 to TRBJ1-1; no firm D call. The CDR3 is made up of 13 amino acids. Trimming stripped 5 bases from V and 8 bases from J, with 15 bases between. The V gene's germline CDR1 is MNHNS and CDR2 SASEGT. DNA of the CDR3: TGTGCCAGCAGTCCCCCGGCGGGCGGGGAAGCTTTCTTT. Amino acid sequence: CASSPPAGGEAFF.

There are a few counts of this clonotype. The V call is TRBV29-1, the J call TRBJ2-3; TRBD2 aligns across 7 bases. This CDR3 is built from 14 residues. CDR1 is SQVTM, CDR2 ANQGSEA, per germline. V gave up 7 bases and J gave up 0 bases; unmatched junction bases: 7. The CDR3 DNA reads as TGCAGCGCAAATAGCGGGTCTAGCACAGATACGCAGTATTTT. It yields the protein CSANSGSSTDTQYF.

V gene TRBV5-4 combines with J gene TRBJ1-1, with D hard to call. CDR3 length: 13 residues. CDR1 and CDR2 from the germline V gene are SGHNT and YYREEE (reference sequence). V was trimmed by 3 bases and J by 0 bases, leaving 6 bases between them. The CDR3 spells CASSSALNTEAFF. The CDR3 region has the DNA TGTGCCAGCAGCTCAGCCTTGAACACTGAAGCTTTCTTT. The variable domain in full, completed from reference TRBV5-4 and TRBJ1-1, reads ETGVTQSPTHLIKTRGQQVTLRCSSQSGHNTVSWYQQALGQGPQFIFQYYREEENGRGNFPPRFSGLQFPNYSSELNVNALELDDSALYLCASSSALNTEAFFGQGTRLTVV.

This clonotype was counted only a few times. V gene TRBV10-3 combines with J gene TRBJ2-7; no definite D call. The V and J ends lost 10 bases and 2 bases respectively, with 15 bases between them. Germline V gene lookup returns CDR1 ENHRY and CDR2 SYGVKD. The CDR3 sequence is 13 residues long. The CDR3 is CATAEYSTYEQYF. CDR3 DNA sequence: TGTGCCACCGCCGAGTACTCCACCTACGAGCAGTACTTC.

This clonotype was observed a handful of times. The V gene is TRBV6-1, the J gene TRBJ2-1; 7 bases align to TRBD1. CDR1 and CDR2 from the germline V gene are MNHNS and SASEGT. After removal of 8 bases from V and 6 bases from J, the junction contained 13 bases not matched to a gene. The CDR3 runs to 15 residues. CDR3 nucleotides: TGTGCCAGCCCTCCGACGACAGGGTTGGGCAATGAGCAGTTCTTC. This codes for CASPPTTGLGNEQFF.

This rearrangement joins TRBV5-1 to TRBJ2-2; 13 bases map to TRBD2. Germline values: CDR1 SGHRS, CDR2 YFSETQ. The ends lost 6 bases at V and 6 bases at J; junction bases unmatched: 5. The CDR3 totals 15 residues. CDR3 protein: CASKGLAGVPGELFF. CDR3 sequence (DNA): TGCGCCAGCAAAGGACTAGCGGGAGTCCCCGGGGAGCTGTTTTTT.

This clonotype was detected only a few times. The V and J genes are TRBV5-1 and TRBJ2-7; 9 bases are a match to TRBD1. Trimming removed 3 bases from V and 6 bases from J; junction bases left unmatched: 10. Germline-derived CDR1 and CDR2 are SGHRS and YFSETQ. The CDR3 length is 15 residues. The CDR3 nucleotides read TGCGCCAGCAGCTCAACCGGGACAGGGTTGGCCGAGCAGTACTTC. Protein product: CASSSTGTGLAEQYF.

The rearrangement links TRBV12-3 or TRBV12-4 to TRBJ2-5; D is unclear. This CDR3 comprises 13 residues. The V gene lost 6 bases and the J gene lost 3 bases, with 11 bases spanning the gap. DNA for the CDR3: TGTGCCAGCAGACGCACGATTGAAGAGACCCAGTACTTC. Protein product: CASRRTIEETQYF.

The chain combines TRBV5-4 with TRBJ2-5; 8 bases align to TRBD2. This CDR3 is 15 amino acids long. V lost 3 bases to trimming and J lost 1 base; unmatched junction nucleotides: 5. The germline V gene encodes CDR1 SGHNT and CDR2 YYREEE (reference sequence). DNA for the CDR3: TGTGCCAGCAGCTCGGGTAGCGGGATCCAAGAGACCCAGTACTTC. This sequence encodes CASSSGSGIQETQYF.